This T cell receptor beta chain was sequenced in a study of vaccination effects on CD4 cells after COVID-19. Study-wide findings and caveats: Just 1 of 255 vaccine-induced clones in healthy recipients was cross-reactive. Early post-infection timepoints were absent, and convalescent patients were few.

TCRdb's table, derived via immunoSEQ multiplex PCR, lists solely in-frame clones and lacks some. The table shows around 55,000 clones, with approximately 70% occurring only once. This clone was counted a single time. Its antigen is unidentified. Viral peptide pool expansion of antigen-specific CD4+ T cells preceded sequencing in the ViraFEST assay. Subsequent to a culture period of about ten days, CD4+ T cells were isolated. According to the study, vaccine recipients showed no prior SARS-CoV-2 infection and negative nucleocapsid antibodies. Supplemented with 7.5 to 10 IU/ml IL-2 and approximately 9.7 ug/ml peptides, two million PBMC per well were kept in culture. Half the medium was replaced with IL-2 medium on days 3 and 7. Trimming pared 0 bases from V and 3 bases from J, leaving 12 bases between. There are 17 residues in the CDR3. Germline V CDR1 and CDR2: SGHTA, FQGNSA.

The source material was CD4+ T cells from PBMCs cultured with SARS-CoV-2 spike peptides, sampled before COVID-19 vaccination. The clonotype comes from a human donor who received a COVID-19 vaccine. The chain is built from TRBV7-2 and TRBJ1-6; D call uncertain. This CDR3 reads CASSLAALTYYNSPLHF. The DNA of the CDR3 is TGTGCCAGCAGCTTAGCAGCGCTAACGTACTATAATTCACCCCTCCACTTT.